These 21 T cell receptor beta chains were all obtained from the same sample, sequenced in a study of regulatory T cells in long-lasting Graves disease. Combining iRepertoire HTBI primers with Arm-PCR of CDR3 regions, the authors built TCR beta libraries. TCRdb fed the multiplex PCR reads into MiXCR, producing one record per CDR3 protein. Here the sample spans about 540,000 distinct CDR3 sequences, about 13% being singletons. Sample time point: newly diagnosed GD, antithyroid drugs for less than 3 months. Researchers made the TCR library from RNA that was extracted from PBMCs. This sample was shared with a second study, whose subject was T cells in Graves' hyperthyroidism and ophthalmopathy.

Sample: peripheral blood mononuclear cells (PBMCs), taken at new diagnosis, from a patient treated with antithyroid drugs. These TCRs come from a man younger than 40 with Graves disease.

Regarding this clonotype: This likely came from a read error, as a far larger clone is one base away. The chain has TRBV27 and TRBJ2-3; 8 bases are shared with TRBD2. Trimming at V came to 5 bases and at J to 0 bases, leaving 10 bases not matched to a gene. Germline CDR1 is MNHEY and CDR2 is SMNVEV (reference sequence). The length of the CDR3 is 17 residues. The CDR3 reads CASSDFWLAGSTDTQYF. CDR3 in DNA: TGTGCCAGCAGTGACTTCTGGTTAGCGGGGAGCACAGATACGCAGTATTTT.

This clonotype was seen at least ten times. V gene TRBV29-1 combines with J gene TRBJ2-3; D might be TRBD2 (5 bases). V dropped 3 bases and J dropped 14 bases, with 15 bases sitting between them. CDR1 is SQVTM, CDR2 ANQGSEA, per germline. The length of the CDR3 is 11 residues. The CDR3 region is CSVDVGPRGYF. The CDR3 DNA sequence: TGCAGCGTTGATGTCGGGCCCCGGGGGTATTTT.

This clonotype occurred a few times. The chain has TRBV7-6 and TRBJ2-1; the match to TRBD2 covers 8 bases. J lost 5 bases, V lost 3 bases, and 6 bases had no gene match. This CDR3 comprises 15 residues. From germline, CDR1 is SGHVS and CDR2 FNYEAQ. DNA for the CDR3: TGTGCCAGCAGCTTTTTTGCGGGAGGCAACAATGAGCAGTTCTTC. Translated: CASSFFAGGNNEQFF.

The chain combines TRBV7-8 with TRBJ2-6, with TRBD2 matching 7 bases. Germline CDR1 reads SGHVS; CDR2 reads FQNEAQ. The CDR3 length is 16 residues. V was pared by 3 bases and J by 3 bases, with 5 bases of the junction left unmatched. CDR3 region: CASSLREYGGANVLTF. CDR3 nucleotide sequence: TGTGCCAGCAGCTTGCGGGAGTACGGTGGGGCCAACGTCCTGACTTTC.

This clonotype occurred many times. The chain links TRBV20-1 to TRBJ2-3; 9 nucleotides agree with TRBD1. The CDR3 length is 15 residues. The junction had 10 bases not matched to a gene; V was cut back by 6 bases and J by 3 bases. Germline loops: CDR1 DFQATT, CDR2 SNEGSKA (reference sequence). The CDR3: CSALPGQGRTDTQYF. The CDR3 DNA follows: TGCAGTGCCCTACCGGGACAGGGACGGACAGATACGCAGTATTTT.

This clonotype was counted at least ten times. CDR3 protein: CSARSGVAEAFF. In nucleotides, the CDR3 is TGCAGTGCTAGGTCCGGGGTGGCTGAAGCTTTCTTT. The rearrangement links TRBV20-1 to TRBJ1-1, with D uncertain. From germline, CDR1 is DFQATT and CDR2 SNEGSKA (reference sequence). V was trimmed by 3 bases and J by 6 bases, leaving 11 bases between them. The CDR3 is 12 residues long.

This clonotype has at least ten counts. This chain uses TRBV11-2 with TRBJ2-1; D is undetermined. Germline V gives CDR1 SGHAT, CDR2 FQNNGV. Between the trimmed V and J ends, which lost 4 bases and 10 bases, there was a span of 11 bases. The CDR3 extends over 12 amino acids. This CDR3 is CASSSMRFEQFF. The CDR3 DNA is TGTGCCAGCAGCTCCATGCGATTCGAGCAGTTCTTC.

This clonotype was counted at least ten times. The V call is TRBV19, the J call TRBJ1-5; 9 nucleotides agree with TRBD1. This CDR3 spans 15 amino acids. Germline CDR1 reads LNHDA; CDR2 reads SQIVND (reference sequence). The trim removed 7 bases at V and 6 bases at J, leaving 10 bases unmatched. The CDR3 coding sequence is TGTGCCAGTACTCTAACAGGGGGCGCGGGTCAGCCCCAGCATTTT. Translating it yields CASTLTGGAGQPQHF. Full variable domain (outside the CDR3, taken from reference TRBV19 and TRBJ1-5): DGGITQSPKYLFRKEGQNVTLSCEQNLNHDAMYWYRQDPGQGLRLIYYSQIVNDFQKGDIAEGYSVSREKKESFPLTVTSAQKNPTAFYLCASTLTGGAGQPQHFGDGTRLSIL.

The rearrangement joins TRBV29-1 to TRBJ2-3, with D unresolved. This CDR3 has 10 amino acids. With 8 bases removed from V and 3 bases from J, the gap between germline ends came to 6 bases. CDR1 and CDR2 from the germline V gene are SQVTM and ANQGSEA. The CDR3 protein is CSYVTDTQYF. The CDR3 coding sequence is TGCAGCTATGTTACAGATACGCAGTATTTT.

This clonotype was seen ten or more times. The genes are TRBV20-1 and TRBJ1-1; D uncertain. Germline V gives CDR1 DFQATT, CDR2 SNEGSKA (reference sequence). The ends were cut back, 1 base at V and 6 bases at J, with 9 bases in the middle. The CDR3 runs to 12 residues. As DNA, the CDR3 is TGCAGTGCTAGAGCCCCCGATGCTGAAGCTTTCTTT. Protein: CSARAPDAEAFF.

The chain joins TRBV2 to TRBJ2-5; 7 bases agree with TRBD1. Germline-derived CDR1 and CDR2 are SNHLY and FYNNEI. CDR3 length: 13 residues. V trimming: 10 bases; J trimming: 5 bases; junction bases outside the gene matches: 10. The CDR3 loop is CANQQGLRETQYF. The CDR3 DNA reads TGTGCCAACCAACAGGGGTTGCGGGAGACCCAGTACTTC.

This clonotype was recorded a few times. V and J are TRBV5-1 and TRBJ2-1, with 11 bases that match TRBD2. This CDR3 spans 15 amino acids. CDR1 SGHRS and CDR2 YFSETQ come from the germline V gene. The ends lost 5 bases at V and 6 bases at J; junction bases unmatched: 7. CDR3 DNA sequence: TGCGCCAGCAGGGCCGGACTAGCGGGCCCCAATGAGCAGTTCTTC. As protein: CASRAGLAGPNEQFF.

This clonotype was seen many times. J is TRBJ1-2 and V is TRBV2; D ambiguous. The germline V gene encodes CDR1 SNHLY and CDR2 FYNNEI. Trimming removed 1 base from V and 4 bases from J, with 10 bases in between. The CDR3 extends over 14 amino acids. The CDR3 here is CASSEERVSYGYTF. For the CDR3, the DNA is TGTGCCAGCAGTGAAGAGAGGGTTAGCTATGGCTACACCTTC.

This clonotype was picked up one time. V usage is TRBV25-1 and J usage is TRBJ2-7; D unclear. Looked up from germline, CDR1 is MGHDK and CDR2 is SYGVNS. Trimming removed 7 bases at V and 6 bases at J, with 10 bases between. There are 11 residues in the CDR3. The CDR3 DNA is TGTGCCAGCAACCGAATGGGCGAGCAGTACTTC. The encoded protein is CASNRMGEQYF.

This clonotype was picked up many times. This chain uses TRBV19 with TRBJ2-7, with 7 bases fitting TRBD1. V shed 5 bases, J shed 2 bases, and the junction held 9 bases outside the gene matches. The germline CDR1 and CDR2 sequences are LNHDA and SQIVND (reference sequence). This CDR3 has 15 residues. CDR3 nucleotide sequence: TGTGCCAGTAGTCCTGCGACAGGGTTACCCTACGAGCAGTACTTC. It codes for CASSPATGLPYEQYF.

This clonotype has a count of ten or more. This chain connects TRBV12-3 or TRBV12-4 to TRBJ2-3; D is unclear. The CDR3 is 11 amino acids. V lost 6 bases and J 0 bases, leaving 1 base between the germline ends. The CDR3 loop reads CASSSTDTQYF. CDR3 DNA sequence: TGTGCCAGCAGCAGCACAGATACGCAGTATTTT.

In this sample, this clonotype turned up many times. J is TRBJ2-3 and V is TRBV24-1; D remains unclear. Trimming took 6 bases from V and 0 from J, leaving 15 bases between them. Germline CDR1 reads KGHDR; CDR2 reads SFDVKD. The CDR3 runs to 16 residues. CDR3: CATSSSSATSTDTQYF. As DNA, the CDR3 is TGTGCCACCAGTTCCTCCAGCGCAACTAGCACAGATACGCAGTATTTT.

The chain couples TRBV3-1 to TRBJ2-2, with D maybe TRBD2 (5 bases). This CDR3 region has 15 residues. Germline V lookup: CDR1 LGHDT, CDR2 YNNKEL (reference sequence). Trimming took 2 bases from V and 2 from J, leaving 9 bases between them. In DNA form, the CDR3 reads TGTGCCAGCAGCCAATCCCTAGCCAACACCGGGGAGCTGTTTTTT. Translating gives CASSQSLANTGELFF.

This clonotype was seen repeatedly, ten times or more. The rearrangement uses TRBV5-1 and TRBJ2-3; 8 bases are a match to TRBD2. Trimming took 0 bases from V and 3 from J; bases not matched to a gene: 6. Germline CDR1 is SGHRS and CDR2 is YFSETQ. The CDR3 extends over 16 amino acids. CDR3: CASSLESGSQTDTQYF. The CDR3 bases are TGCGCCAGCAGCTTGGAGAGCGGGAGTCAGACAGATACGCAGTATTTT.

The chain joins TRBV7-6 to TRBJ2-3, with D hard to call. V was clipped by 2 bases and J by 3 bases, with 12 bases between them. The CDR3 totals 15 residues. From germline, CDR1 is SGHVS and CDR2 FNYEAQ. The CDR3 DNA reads TGTGCCAGCAGCTTATCATTAGATAATACAGATACGCAGTATTTT. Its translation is CASSLSLDNTDTQYF.

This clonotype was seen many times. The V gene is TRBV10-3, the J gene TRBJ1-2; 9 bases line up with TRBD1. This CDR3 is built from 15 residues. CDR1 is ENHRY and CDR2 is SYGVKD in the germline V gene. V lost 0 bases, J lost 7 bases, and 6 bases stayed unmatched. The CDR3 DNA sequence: TGTGCCATCAGTGAGTCGCAACAGGGGGCATTTGGCTACACCTTC. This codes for CAISESQQGAFGYTF.